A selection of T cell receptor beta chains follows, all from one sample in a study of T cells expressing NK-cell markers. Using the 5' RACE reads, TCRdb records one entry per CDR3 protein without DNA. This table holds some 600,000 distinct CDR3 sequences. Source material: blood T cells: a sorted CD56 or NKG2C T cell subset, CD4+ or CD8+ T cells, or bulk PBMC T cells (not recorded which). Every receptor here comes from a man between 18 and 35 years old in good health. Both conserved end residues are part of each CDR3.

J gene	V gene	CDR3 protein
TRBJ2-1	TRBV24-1	CATSDFLAGGPNEQFF
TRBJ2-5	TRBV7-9	CASNPTGRLEETQYF
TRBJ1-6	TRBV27	CASSMVGEGSPLHF
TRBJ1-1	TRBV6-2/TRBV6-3	CASSYSGKTEAFF
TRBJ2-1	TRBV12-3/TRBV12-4	CASRQDRSSYNEQFF
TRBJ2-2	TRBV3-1	CASSSVVTGELFF
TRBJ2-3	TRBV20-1	CSARVLLEAYTDTQYF
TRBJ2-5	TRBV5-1	CASSLELRETQYF
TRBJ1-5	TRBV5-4	CASSLVAGGHNQPQHF
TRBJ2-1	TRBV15	CATSRPGIMGNEQFF
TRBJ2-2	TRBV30	CAWSPFAGGELFF
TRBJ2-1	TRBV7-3	CASSRTSGGNNEQFF
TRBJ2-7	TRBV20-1	CSAPMGTSSYEQYF
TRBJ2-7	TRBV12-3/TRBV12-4	CASTANPFEQYF
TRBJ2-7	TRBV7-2	CASSPQTKAGGRNEQYF
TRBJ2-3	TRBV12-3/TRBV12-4	CASRGLASDTQYF
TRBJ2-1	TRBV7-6	CASSFPSGTSVGDEQFF
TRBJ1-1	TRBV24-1	CATSEGTGNAEAFF
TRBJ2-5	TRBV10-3	CAISEQGEKGTQYF
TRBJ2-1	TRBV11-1	CASSLAFGTGGSTTNSYNEQFF
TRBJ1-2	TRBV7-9	CASSHAGQPNYGYTF
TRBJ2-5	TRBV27	CASSLGGSRMETQYF
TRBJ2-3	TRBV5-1	CASSLGSGFGDTQYF
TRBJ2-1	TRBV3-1	CASSQDRGRTYNEQFF
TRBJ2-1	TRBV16	CASSQSAKGYNEQFF
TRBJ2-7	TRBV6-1	CASSEPRDLGEQYF
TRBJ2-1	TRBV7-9	CASSPERDLSYNEQFF
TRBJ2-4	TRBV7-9	CASSSTGSGFRKNIQYF
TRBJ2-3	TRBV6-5	CASSYSASTDTQYF
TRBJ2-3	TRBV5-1	CASRERDTQYF
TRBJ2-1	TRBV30	CAWSANYNEQFF
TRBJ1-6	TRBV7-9	CASSLDNSYNSPLHF